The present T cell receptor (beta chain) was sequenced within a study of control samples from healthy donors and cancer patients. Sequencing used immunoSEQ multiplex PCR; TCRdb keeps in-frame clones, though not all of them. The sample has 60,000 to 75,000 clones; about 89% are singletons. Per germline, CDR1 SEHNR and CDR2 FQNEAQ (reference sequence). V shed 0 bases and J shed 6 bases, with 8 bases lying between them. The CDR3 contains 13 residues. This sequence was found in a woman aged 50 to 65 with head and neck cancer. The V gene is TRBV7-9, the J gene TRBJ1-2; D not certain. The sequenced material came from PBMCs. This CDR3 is CASSLARSDGYTF. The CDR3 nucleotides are TGTGCCAGCAGCTTAGCAAGGAGCGATGGCTACACCTTC.